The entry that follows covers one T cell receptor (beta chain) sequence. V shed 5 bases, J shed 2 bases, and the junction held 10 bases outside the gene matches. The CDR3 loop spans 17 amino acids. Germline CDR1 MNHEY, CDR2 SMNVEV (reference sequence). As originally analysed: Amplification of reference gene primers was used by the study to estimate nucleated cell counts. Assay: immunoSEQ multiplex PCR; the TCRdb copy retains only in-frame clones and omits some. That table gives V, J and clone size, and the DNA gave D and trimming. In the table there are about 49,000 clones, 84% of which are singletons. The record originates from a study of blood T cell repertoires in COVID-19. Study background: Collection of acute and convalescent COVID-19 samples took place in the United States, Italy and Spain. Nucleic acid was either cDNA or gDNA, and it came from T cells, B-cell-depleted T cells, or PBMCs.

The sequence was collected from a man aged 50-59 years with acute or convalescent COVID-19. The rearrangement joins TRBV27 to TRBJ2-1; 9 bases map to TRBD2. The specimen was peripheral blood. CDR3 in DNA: TGTGCCAGCAGTCCGGCCCCGCTAGCGGGACCCTACAATGAGCAGTTCTTC. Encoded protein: CASSPAPLAGPYNEQFF.